This TCR beta chain was documented in a study of preoperative IRX-2 immunotherapy in early breast cancer. Indicated treatment: preoperative locoregional IRX-2 cytokine immunotherapy. The CDR3 has 15 amino acids. The germline V gene encodes CDR1 SSHAT and CDR2 FNYEAQ (reference sequence). The V end was cut by 3 bases, the J end by 1 base, with 11 bases between. TCRdb's table, derived via immunoSEQ multiplex PCR, lists solely in-frame clones and lacks some. Of 7,000 to 9,500 clones in the sample, around 82% were seen once. This TCR came from a human donor with breast cancer. V usage is TRBV7-7 and J usage is TRBJ2-3; D is perhaps TRBD2 (5 bases). The source was tumor tissue, collected after IRX-2 immunotherapy. This CDR3 reads CASSLAGGRTDTQYF. For the CDR3, the DNA is TGTGCCAGCAGCTTGGCCGGAGGACGCACAGATACGCAGTATTTT. Full variable domain (remainder filled in from reference TRBV7-7 and TRBJ2-3): GAGVSQSPRYKVTKRGQDVTLRCDPISSHATLYWYQQALGQGPEFLTYFNYEAQPDKSGLPSDRFSAERPEGSISTLTIQRTEQRDSAMYRCASSLAGGRTDTQYFGPGTRLTVL.